This T cell receptor beta chain was recovered during a study of tumor-infiltrating lymphocytes in localized non-small cell lung cancer. As for the study in general: Patients included smokers and never-smokers with various histologies, some sampled after neoadjuvant chemotherapy.

Regarding the study as a whole: Only some patients had TCR sequencing, depending on available tissue. No T-cell fraction difference was seen between IM1 and IM2 tumors. Different pieces of the same tissue went to different assays, confounding technical variation with intratumor heterogeneity.

As concerns this clone: Its specificity is not known.

Sequencing used immunoSEQ multiplex PCR; TCRdb keeps in-frame clones, though not all of them. The repertoire holds 5,500 to 7,500 clones, with roughly 70% as singletons. This CDR3 region has 14 residues. Trimming removed 0 bases at V and 7 bases at J, with 9 bases between. Germline loops: CDR1 MNHEY, CDR2 SMNVEV (reference sequence). The rearrangement links TRBV27 to TRBJ1-4; possible D gene TRBD1, 5 bases. The sequenced sample was uninvolved lung tissue not adjacent to the tumor. This sequence was found in a human donor with non-small cell lung cancer. This chain's CDR3 is CASSLSGAVEKLFF. The CDR3 DNA is TGTGCCAGCAGTTTATCAGGGGCGGTTGAAAAACTGTTTTTT.